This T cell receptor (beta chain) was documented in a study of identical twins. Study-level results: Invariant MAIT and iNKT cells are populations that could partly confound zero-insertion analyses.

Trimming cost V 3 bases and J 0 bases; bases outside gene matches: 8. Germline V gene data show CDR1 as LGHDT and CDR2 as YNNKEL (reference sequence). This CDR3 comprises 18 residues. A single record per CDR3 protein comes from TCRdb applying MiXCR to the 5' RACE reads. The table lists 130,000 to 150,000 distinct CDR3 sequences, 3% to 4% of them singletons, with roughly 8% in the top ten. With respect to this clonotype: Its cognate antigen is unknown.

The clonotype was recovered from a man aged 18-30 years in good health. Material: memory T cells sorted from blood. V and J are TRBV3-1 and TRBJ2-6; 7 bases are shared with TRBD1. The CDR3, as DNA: TGTGCCAGCAGCCAGCATCCGGGACAGTCCTCTGGGGCCAACGTCCTGACTTTC. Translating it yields CASSQHPGQSSGANVLTF.